This TCR beta chain was recovered during a study of control samples from healthy donors and cancer patients. The repertoire was sequenced with immunoSEQ multiplex PCR; TCRdb's copy has only in-frame clones and lacks some. The sample carries some 120,000 clones, 80% to 95% recorded once. V trimming: 5 bases; J trimming: 2 bases; junction bases outside the gene matches: 6. The germline gives CDR1 SGHTA, CDR2 FQGNSA. The CDR3 length is 16 residues. The sequenced sample was blood. The chain recombines TRBV7-2 with TRBJ2-2; TRBD2 agrees at 9 bases. This sequence was found in a woman younger than 30 in good health. The CDR3 DNA reads TGTGCCAGCAGCCCGCGGGGGGGACTAAACACCGGGGAGCTGTTTTTT. Its protein is CASSPRGGLNTGELFF. Looking up the rest from reference TRBV7-2 and TRBJ2-2 gives the full variable domain: GAGVSQSPSNKVTEKGKDVELRCDPISGHTALYWYRQSLGQGLEFLIYFQGNSAPDKSGLPSDRFSAERTGGSVSTLTIQRTQQEDSAVYLCASSPRGGLNTGELFFGEGSRLTVL.